The clone carrying this T cell receptor (beta chain) has a single count. No antigen is known for it. A read error may account for a junction end that differs from germline. This sample was taken from a study of cytomegalovirus exposure and HLA in healthy donors. PCR amplification relied on 60 Vbeta primers (plus 13 Jbeta primers). Some clones are missing from TCRdb's copy, which holds only in-frame ones; the method was immunoSEQ multiplex PCR. The sample contains 100,000 or so clones, about 80% of which appear only once. This CDR3 contains 15 residues. Germline V gives CDR1 SEHNR, CDR2 FQNEAQ (reference sequence). Study outcomes and limitations: Later analysis identified a missense DCLRE1C variant that was linked to TCR beta V- and J-gene trimming. CMV antigen specificity of three CMV-associated chains was confirmed in vitro.

Sequenced sample: PBMCs. The chain carries TRBV7-9 and TRBJ1-1, with D unresolved. The clonotype originates from a female donor in good health and CMV-seropositive. The CDR3 DNA reads TGTTCCAGCAGCCCCCCGGGAGGGCAGGACACTGAAGCTTTCTTT. The encoded protein is CSSSPPGGQDTEAFF. The full variable domain, rest sourced from reference TRBV7-9 and TRBJ1-1, is DTGVSQNPRHKITKRGQNVTFRCDPISEHNRLYWYRQTLGQGPEFLTYFQNEAQLEKSRLLSDRFSAERPKGSFSTLEIQRTEQGDSAMYLCSSSPPGGQDTEAFFGQGTRLTVV.